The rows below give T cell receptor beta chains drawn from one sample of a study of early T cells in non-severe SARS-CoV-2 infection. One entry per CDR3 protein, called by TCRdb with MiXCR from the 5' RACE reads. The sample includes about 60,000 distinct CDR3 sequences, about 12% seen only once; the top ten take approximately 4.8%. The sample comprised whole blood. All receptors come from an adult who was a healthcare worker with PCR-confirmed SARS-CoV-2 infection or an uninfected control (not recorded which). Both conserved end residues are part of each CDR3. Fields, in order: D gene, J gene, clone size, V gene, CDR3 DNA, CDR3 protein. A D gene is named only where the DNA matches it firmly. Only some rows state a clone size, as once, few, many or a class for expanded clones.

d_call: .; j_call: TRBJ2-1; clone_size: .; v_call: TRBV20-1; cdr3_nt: TGCAGTGTAGGTGGTAGATACAATGAGCAGTTCTTC; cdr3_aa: CSVGGRYNEQFF
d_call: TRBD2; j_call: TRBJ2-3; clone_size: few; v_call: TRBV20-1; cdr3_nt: TGCAGTGTTAGTGGAGCGGGGGGGCGCACAGATACGCAGTATTTT; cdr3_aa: CSVSGAGGRTDTQYF
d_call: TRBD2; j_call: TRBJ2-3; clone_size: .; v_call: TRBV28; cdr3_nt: TGTGCCAGCAGTCCCTTACTAGCGGCTAGCACAGATACGCAGTATTTT; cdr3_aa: CASSPLLAASTDTQYF
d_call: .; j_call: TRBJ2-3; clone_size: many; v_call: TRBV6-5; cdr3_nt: TGTGCCAGCAGTTACGCACAGGGTTTGGCAGATACGCAGTATTTT; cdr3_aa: CASSYAQGLADTQYF
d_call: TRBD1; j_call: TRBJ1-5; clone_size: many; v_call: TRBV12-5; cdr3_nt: TGTGCTAGTGGTTTGGACAGGGGAATGTATCAGCCCCAGCATTTT; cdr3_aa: CASGLDRGMYQPQHF
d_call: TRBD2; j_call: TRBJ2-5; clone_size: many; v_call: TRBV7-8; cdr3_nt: TGTGCCAGCAGCTTAAGCTCTAGCGGGGACCAAGAGACCCAGTACTTC; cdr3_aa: CASSLSSSGDQETQYF
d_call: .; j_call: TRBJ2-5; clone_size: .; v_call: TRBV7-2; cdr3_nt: TGTGCCAGCAGCCCACGCGGGGCGGGCTCCCCGACGTCGACCCAGTACTTC; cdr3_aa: CASSPRGAGSPTSTQYF
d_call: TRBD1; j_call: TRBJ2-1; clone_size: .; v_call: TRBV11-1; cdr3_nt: TGTGCCAGCAGCCCGGGACAGGGAGGAGGTGAGCAGTTCTTC; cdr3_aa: CASSPGQGGGEQFF
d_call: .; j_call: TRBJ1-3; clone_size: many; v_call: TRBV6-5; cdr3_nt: TGTGCCAGCAGTTATTCCCCGCCATTTACTGGAAACACCATATATTTT; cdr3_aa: CASSYSPPFTGNTIYF
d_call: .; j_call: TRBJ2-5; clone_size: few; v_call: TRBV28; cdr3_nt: TGTGCCAGCAGTCTACCCTCCAGACCGGAGACCCAGTACTTC; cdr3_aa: CASSLPSRPETQYF
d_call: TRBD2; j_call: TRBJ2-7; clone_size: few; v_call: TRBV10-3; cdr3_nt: TGTGCCATCAGTGAAAGCCCCACTAGCGGGAGGCCCATCCAGTACTTC; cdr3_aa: CAISESPTSGRPIQYF
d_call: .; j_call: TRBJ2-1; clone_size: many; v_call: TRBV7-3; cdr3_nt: TGTGCCAGCAGCTTATTCTCGGGTCAGCCGGACAATGAGCAGTTCTTC; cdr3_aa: CASSLFSGQPDNEQFF
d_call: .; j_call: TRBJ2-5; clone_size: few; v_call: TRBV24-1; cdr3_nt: TGTGCCACCAGTGATTTTGGGAACAGCCAAGAGACCCAGTACTTC; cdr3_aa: CATSDFGNSQETQYF
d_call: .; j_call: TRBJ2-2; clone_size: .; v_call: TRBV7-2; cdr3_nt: TGTGCCAGCACCGGGACTCCTCACACCGGGGAGCTGTTTTTT; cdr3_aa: CASTGTPHTGELFF
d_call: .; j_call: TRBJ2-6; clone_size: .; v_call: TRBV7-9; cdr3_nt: TGTGCCAGCAGCCACTCCGGGGGCAGGGCTGGGGCCAACGTCCTGACTTTC; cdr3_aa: CASSHSGGRAGANVLTF
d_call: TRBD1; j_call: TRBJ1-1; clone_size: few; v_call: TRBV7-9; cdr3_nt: TGTGCCAGCAGCCCGGGCCAGGGGGGGACTGAAGCTTTCTTT; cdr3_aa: CASSPGQGGTEAFF
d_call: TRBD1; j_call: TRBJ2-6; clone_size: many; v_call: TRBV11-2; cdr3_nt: TGTGCCAGCAGCCTAACAGGGGGACGGGGGGCCAACGTCCTGACTTTC; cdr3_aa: CASSLTGGRGANVLTF
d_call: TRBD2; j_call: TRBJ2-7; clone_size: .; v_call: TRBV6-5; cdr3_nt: TGTGCCAGCAGTTTGGTGGGGGGGAGCTCCTACGAGCAGTACTTC; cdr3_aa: CASSLVGGSSYEQYF
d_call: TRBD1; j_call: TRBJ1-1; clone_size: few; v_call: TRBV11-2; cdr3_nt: TGTGCCAGCAGCGGAGGACAGGGAATGAACACTGAAGCTTTCTTT; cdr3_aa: CASSGGQGMNTEAFF
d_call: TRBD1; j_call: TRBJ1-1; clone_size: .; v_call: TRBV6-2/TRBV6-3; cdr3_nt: TGTGCCAGCAGTCCCCGGACAGGGACGAACACTGAAGCTTTCTTT; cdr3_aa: CASSPRTGTNTEAFF
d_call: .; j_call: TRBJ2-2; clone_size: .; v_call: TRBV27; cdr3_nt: TGTGCCAGCAGTGATGGCAGGGCCACCGGGGAGCTGTTTTTT; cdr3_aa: CASSDGRATGELFF
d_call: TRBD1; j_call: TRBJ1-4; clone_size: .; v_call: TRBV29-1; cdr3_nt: TGCAGCGTGAAATCTCGGACAGGGGCCAGGTTGCTGTTTTTT; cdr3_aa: CSVKSRTGARLLFF
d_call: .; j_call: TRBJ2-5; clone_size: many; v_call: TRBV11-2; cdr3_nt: TGTGCCAGCAGCCAATACAGGGATCAAGAGACCCAGTACTTC; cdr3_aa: CASSQYRDQETQYF
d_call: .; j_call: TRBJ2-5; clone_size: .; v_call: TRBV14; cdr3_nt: TGTGCCAGCAGCCAAGATCTCGAGGGGGACCAAGAGACCCAGTACTTC; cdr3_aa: CASSQDLEGDQETQYF
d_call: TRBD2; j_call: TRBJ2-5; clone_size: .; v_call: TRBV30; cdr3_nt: TGTGCCTGGAGTAGGCTAGCGGGAGTACCGGAGACCCAGTACTTC; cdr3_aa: CAWSRLAGVPETQYF
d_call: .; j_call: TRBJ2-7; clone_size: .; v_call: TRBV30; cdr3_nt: TGTGCCTGGAACAGGGCAGTCTCCTACGAGCAGTACTTC; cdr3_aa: CAWNRAVSYEQYF
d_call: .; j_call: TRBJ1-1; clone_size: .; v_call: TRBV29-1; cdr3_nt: TGCGGCTACAGGGACACTGAAGCTTTCTTT; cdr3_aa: CGYRDTEAFF
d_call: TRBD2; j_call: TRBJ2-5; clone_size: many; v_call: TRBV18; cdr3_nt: TGTGCCAGCTCACTGAGCGGGGGGAAGGAGACCCAGTACTTC; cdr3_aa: CASSLSGGKETQYF
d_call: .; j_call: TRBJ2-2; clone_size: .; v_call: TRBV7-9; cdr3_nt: TGTGCCAGCAGCTTAGAGGTTCGGACCGGGGAGCTGTTTTTT; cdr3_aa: CASSLEVRTGELFF
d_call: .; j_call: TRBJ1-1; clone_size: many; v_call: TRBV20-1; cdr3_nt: TGCAGTGCTAGCCCCCCCCAGGGGCGCATAGCTTTCTTT; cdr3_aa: CSASPPQGRIAFF
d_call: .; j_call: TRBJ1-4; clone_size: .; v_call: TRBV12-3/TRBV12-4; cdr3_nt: TGTGCCAGCAGCTTCAGGGTCGGGGAAACAGAAAAACTGTTTTTT; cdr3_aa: CASSFRVGETEKLFF
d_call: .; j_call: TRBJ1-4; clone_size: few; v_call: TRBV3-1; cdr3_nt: TGTGCCAGCAGCCTGGGACAACGAATTTATCCCGAGGAAAAACTGTTTTTT; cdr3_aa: CASSLGQRIYPEEKLFF
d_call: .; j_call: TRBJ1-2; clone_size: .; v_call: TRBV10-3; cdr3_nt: TGTGCCGGGAGTGGTCCCCCACCGGCGAACTATGGCTACACCTTC; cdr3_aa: CAGSGPPPANYGYTF
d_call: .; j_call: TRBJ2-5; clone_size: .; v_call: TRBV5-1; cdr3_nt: TGCGCCAGCAGCCCATACCCCGGCGACCAAGAGACCCAGTACTTC; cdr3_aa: CASSPYPGDQETQYF
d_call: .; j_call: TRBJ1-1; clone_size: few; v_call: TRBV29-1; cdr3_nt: TGCAGCGCTGCGCTACCCCTGAAATCTGAAGCTTTCTTT; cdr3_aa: CSAALPLKSEAFF
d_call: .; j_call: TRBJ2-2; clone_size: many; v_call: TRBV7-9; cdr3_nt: TGTGCCAGCAGCCTAGCCCTCGGGGCCGGGGAGCTGTTTTTT; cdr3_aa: CASSLALGAGELFF
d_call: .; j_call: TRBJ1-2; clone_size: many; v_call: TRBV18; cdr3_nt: TGTGCCAGCTCACCCTACGTTTTAGGAGATGGCTACACCTTC; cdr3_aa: CASSPYVLGDGYTF
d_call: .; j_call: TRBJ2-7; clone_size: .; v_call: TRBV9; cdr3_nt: TGTGCCAGCAGCCCAGCCGGGGTTTTCTCTTACGAGCAGTACTTC; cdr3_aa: CASSPAGVFSYEQYF
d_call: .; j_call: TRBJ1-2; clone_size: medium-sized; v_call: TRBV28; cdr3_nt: TGTGCCAGCCAGTTCGAGGGGCAGCCTTATGGCTACACCTTC; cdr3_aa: CASQFEGQPYGYTF
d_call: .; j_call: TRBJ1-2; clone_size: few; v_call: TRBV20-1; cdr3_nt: TGCAGTGCTAGGCCCGGACGGGTTAATTATGGCTACACCTTC; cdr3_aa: CSARPGRVNYGYTF
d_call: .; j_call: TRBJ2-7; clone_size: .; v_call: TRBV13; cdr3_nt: TGTGCCAGCAGCTTAGGAGCGTTGGATCCCGAGCAGTACTTC; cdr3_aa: CASSLGALDPEQYF
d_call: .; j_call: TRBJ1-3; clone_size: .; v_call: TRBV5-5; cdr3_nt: TGTGCCAGCAGACGGGACGGATTCGGAAACACCATATATTTT; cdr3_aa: CASRRDGFGNTIYF
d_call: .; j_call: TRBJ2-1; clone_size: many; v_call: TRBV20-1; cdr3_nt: TGCAGTGCACTACGGAGAGGGGAGTACAATGAGCAGTTCTTC; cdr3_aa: CSALRRGEYNEQFF
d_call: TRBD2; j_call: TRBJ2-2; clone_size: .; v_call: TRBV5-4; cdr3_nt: TGTGCCAGCAGCCGCGGGGGGCAGGTGAACACCGGGGAGCTGTTTTTT; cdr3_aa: CASSRGGQVNTGELFF
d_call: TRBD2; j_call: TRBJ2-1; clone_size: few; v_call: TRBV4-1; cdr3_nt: TGCGCCAGCAGCCAATCCCGGCAGGTAGCGGGAGGGCCCTCCACTACAAATGAGCAGTTCTTC; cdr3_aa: CASSQSRQVAGGPSTTNEQFF
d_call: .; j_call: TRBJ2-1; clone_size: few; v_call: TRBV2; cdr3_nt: TGTGCCAGCAGTGTACGCGATGAGCAGTTCTTC; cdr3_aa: CASSVRDEQFF
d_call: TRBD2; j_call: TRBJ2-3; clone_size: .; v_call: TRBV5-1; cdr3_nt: TGCGCCAGCAGCTATGGCGGGAGTCCGAGAGGCACGCAGTATTTT; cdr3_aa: CASSYGGSPRGTQYF
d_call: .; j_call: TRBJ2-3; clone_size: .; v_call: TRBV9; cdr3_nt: TGTGCCAGCAGCGAGGGGGGTGGTAATACGCAGTATTTT; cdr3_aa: CASSEGGGNTQYF
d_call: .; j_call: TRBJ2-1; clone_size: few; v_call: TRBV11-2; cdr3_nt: TGTGCCAGCAGCTTAGCGATTTATGGCGGTAGGACCTACAATGAGCAGTTCTTC; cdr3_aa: CASSLAIYGGRTYNEQFF
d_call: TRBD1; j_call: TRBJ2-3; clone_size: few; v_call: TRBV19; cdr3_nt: TGTGCCAGTAGCAGAGGACAGGGAACAGATACGCAGTATTTT; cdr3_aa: CASSRGQGTDTQYF
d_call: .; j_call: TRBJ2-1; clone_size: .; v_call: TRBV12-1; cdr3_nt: TGTGCCAGCAGCTTTGGAGGTAGGGCTAGCGGGAGTCCTGGGCCCAACAATGAGCAGTTCTTC; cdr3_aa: CASSFGGRASGSPGPNNEQFF
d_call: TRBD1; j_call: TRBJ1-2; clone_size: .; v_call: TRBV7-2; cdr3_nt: TGTGCCAGCAGTTTTAACAGGGGGCAGGGCTACACCTTC; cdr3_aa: CASSFNRGQGYTF
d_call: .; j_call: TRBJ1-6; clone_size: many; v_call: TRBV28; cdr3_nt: TGTGCCAGTTGCCTTGGTTCACCCCTCCACTTT; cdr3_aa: CASCLGSPLHF